This paragraph covers one T cell receptor beta chain sequence. What it binds is unknown. Arm-PCR of CDR3 regions and iRepertoire HTBI primers were the basis on which TCR beta libraries were built. One entry per CDR3 protein, called by TCRdb with MiXCR from the multiplex PCR reads. This sample has a few hundred thousand distinct CDR3 sequences, with about 20% found just once. Germline CDR1 MDHEN, CDR2 SYDVKM. J lost 1 base, V lost 3 bases, and 4 bases had no gene match. CDR3 length equals 17 residues. The data are from a study of regulatory T cells in long-lasting Graves disease. The time point was: persistent/refractory GD, antithyroid drugs over 5 years with positive TRAb. There was RNA extracted from PBMCs, and the TCR library was made from it. Study-wide points: When disease was persistent, TRBV28, TRBJ1-2 and TRBJ2-5 were the favored segments.

The chain employs TRBV28 and TRBJ2-2, with TRBD2 identical over 11 bases. This TCR was sampled from a female donor with Graves disease. Sequences were derived from peripheral blood mononuclear cells (PBMCs), sampled when the disease was refractory, from a patient treated with antithyroid drugs. The CDR3: CASSFPGLAGNTGELFF. The CDR3 DNA follows: TGTGCCAGCAGTTTCCCCGGACTAGCGGGGAACACCGGGGAGCTGTTTTTT.